This TCR beta chain came from a study of shared clonotypes between healthy human individuals. V shed 6 bases, J shed 3 bases, and the junction held 15 bases outside the gene matches. The germline CDR1 and CDR2 sequences are SNHLY and FYNNEI. The CDR3 is 17 amino acids. Template for every sorted-subset replicate PCR totaled approximately 200 ng DNA, some 30,000 T cell genomes. Data came from immunoSEQ multiplex PCR; TCRdb stores just in-frame clones and leaves some out. The sample includes about 660,000 clones, 74% of them seen just once. Input material: memory CD4+ T cells sorted from blood. Regarding subset: CD45RA-negative fraction. The sequence came from a woman in her 30s in good health. The J gene is TRBJ2-7, the V gene TRBV2; 9 bases are a match to TRBD1. The CDR3 coding sequence is TGTGCCAGCAGCGACTCCGGTATGGACAGGGGAAGCTACGAGCAGTACTTC. This translates into CASSDSGMDRGSYEQYF. The whole variable domain, filled in from reference TRBV2 and TRBJ2-7, reads EPEVTQTPSHQVTQMGQEVILRCVPISNHLYFYWYRQILGQKVEFLVSFYNNEISEKSEIFDDQFSVERPDGSNFTLKIRSTKLEDSAMYFCASSDSGMDRGSYEQYFGPGTRLTVT.